One and the same sample provided the 2 T cell receptor beta chains below, sequenced in a study of regulatory T cells in long-lasting Graves disease. CDR3 regions were amplified by Arm-PCR using iRepertoire HTBI primers to build TCR beta libraries. TCRdb reprocessed the multiplex PCR reads with MiXCR, giving one entry per CDR3 protein. The table lists roughly 500,000 distinct CDR3 sequences, roughly 20% of them singletons. Time point given: persistent/refractory GD, antithyroid drugs over 5 years with positive TRAb. With RNA extracted from PBMCs as input, the TCR library was made. The source material was peripheral blood mononuclear cells (PBMCs), sampled when the disease was refractory, from a patient treated with antithyroid drugs. These receptors originate from a female donor with Graves disease.

In regard to this clonotype: This may be a read error: a much more frequent sequence differs by one nucleotide. The chain links TRBV6-2 or TRBV6-3 to TRBJ1-2; D is possibly TRBD1 (5 bases). Germline V gives CDR1 MNHEY, CDR2 SVGEGT. The V and J ends lost 11 bases and 4 bases respectively, with 20 bases between them. The CDR3 runs 14 residues. The CDR3 here is CAGISSRDLYGYTF. In nucleotides, the CDR3 is TGTGCCGGCATCTCATCCCGGGACCTCTATGGCTACACCTTC.

This clonotype came up many times. This sequence joins TRBV28 and TRBJ1-2; the D is unclear. The CDR3 loop spans 14 amino acids. V lost 3 bases and J lost 7, with 15 bases in between. Germline CDR1 is MDHEN and CDR2 is SYDVKM. The CDR3 region has the DNA TGTGCCAGCAGTTTCCCGGCCGGGTTAGGTGGCTACACCTTC. It encodes CASSFPAGLGGYTF.